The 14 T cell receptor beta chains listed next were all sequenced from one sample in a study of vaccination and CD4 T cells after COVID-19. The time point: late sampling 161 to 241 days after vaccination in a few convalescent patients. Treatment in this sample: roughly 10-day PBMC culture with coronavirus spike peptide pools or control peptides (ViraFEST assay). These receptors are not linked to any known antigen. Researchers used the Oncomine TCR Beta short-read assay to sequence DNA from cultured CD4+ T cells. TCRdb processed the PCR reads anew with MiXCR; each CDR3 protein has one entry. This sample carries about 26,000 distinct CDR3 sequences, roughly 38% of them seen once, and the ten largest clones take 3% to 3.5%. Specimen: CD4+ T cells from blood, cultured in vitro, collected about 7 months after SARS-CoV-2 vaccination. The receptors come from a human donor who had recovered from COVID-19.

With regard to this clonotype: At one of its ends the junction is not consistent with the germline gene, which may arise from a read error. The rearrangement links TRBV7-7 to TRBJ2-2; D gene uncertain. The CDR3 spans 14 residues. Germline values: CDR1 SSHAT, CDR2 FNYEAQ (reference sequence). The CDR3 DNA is TGTGCTAGCAGCTTTAACACTAACACCGGGGAGCTGTTTTTT. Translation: CASSFNTNTGELFF.

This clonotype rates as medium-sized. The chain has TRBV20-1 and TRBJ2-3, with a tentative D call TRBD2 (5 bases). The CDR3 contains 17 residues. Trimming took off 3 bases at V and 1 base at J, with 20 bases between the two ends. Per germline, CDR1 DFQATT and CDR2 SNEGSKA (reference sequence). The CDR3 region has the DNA TGCAGTGCTAGTCACCAATCCGGGAACATTCGCACAGATACGCAGTATTTT. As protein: CSASHQSGNIRTDTQYF.

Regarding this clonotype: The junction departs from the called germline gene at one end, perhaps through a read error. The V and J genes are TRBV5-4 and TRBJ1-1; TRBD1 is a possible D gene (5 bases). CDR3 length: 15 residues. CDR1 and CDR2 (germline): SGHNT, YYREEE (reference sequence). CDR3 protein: CASSLSGAMKTEAFF. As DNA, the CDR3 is TGTGCCAGCAGCTTGAGCGGGGCGATGAAGACTGAAGCTTTCTTT.

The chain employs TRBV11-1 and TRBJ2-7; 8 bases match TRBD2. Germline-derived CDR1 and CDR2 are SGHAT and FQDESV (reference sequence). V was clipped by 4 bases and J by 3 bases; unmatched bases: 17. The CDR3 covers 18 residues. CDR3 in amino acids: CASSWGVAGRASDYEQYF. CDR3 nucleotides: TGTGCCAGCAGCTGGGGGGTAGCGGGACGGGCCTCAGACTACGAGCAGTACTTC.

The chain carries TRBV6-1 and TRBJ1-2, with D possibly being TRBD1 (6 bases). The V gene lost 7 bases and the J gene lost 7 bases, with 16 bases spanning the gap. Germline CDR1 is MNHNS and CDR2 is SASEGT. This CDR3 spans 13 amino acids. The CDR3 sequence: CASTAPGAGGYTF. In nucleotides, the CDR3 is TGTGCCAGCACCGCCCCGGGGGCCGGTGGCTACACCTTC.

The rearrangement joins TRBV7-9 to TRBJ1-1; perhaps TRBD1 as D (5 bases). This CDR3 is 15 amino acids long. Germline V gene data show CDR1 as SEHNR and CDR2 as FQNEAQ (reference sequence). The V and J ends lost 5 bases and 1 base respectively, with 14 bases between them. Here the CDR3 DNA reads TGTGCCAGCAGCCGAGCCGGGGGGGGGAACACTGAAGCTTTCTTT. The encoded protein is CASSRAGGGNTEAFF.

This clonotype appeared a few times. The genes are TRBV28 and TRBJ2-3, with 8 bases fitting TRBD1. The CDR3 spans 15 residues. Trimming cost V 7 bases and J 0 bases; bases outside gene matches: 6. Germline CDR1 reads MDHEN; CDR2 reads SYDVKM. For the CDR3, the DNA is TGTGCCAGCACCCCAGGGGGCCGTAGCACAGATACGCAGTATTTT. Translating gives CASTPGGRSTDTQYF.

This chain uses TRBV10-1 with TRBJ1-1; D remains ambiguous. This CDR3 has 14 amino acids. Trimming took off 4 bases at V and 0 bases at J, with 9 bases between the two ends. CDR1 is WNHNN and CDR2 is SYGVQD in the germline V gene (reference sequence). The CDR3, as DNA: TGCGCCAGCAGTGGTTGGGCCGTGAACACTGAAGCTTTCTTT. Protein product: CASSGWAVNTEAFF.

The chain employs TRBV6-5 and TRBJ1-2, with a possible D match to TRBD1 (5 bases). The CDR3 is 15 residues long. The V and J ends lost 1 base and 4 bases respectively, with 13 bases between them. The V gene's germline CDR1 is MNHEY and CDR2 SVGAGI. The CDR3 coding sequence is TGTGCCAGCAGTTACTACCGGGACCTTCCCTATGGCTACACCTTC. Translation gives CASSYYRDLPYGYTF.

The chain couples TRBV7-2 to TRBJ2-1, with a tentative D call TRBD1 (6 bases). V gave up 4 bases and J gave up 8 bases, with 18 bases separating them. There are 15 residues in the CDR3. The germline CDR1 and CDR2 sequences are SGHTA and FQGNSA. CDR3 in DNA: TGTGCCAGCAGCTGGACGGGACAAACACGCGATGAGCAGTTCTTC. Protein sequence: CASSWTGQTRDEQFF.

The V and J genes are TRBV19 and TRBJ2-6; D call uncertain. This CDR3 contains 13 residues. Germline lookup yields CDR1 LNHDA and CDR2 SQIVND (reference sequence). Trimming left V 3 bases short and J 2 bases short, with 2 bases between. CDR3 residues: CASSMTGANVLTF. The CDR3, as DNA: TGTGCCAGTAGTATGACTGGGGCCAACGTCCTGACTTTC.

CDR3 in amino acids: CSAREGGSGYTF. CDR3 nucleotide sequence: TGCAGTGCTAGAGAAGGGGGGAGCGGCTACACCTTC. This chain connects TRBV20-1 to TRBJ1-2; TRBD1 might be the D (6 bases). V was cut by 0 bases and J by 8 bases, with 10 bases left in between. CDR3 length equals 12 residues. CDR1 DFQATT and CDR2 SNEGSKA come from the germline V gene (reference sequence).

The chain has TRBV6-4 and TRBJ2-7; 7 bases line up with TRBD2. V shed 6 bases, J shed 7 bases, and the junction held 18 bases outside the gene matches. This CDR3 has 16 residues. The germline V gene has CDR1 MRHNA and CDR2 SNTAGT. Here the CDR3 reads CASRELGLVYHREQYF. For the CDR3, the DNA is TGTGCCAGCAGAGAGCTAGGACTAGTGTACCATCGGGAGCAGTACTTC.

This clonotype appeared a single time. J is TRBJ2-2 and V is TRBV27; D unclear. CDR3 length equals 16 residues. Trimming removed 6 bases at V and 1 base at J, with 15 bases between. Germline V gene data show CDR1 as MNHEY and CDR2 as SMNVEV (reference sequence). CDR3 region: CASSPVIVVNTGELFF. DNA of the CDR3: TGTGCCAGCAGCCCTGTGATAGTGGTGAACACCGGGGAGCTGTTTTTT.